Listed here are 18 T cell receptor beta chains from one sample, sequenced in a study of blood T cell repertoires in COVID-19. Only in-frame clones appear in the TCRdb table, and some are missing; sequencing was by immunoSEQ multiplex PCR. The sample lists under 55,000 clones; around 85% were seen once. The sequenced sample consisted of peripheral blood. All receptors come from a human donor in a cohort sampled during active COVID-19.

This clone has just one count. The rearrangement joins TRBV11-2 to TRBJ2-2, with D possibly being TRBD1 (7 bases). CDR1 is SGHAT and CDR2 is FQNNGV in the germline V gene. This CDR3 has 16 amino acids. V lost 6 bases to trimming and J lost 0 bases, with 14 bases between them. Written as DNA, the CDR3 is TGTGCCAGCAGGGTGGGAGGACAGGCGAACACCGGGGAGCTGTTTTTT. Translated, it gives CASRVGGQANTGELFF. The variable domain in full, with the rest retrieved from reference TRBV11-2 and TRBJ2-2, is EAGVAQSPRYKIIEKRQSVAFWCNPISGHATLYWYQQILGQGPKLLIQFQNNGVVDDSQLPKDRFSAERLKGVDSTLKIQPAKLEDSAVYLCASRVGGQANTGELFFGEGSRLTVL.

J is TRBJ2-1 and V is TRBV7-3, with TRBD1 matching 9 bases. Looked up from germline, CDR1 is SGHTA and CDR2 is FQGTGA. CDR3 length equals 16 residues. The J segment lost 6 bases and the V segment lost 2 bases, leaving 8 bases of the junction unmatched. In DNA, the CDR3 is TGTGCCAGCAGCTTACACTATGGGACAGGGCCCAATGAGCAGTTCTTC. This encodes CASSLHYGTGPNEQFF.

The V gene is TRBV4-1, the J gene TRBJ2-7; 14 bases fit TRBD2. The CDR3 sequence is 16 residues long. The junction had 4 bases not matched to a gene; V was cut back by 2 bases and J by 4 bases. Germline V gene sequence: CDR1 MGHRA, CDR2 YSYEKL. The CDR3 DNA sequence: TGCGCCAGCAGCCAACTGACTAGCGGGGGGGCGTACGAGCAGTACTTC. Protein product: CASSQLTSGGAYEQYF.

The chain joins TRBV5-6 to TRBJ2-7; 8 bases are a match to TRBD2. CDR3 length: 13 amino acids. Germline trimming cut 6 bases from V and 1 base from J; bases unmatched to any gene: 3. The germline V gene has CDR1 SGHDT and CDR2 YYEEEE. As DNA, the CDR3 is TGTGCCAGCAAACGACTAGCGTCCTACGAGCAGTACTTC. Translated, it gives CASKRLASYEQYF.

The gene calls are TRBV5-1 and TRBJ2-5; 11 positions match TRBD2. This CDR3 has 16 amino acids. Germline CDR1 SGHRS, CDR2 YFSETQ. Germline trimming cut 0 bases from V and 5 bases from J; bases unmatched to any gene: 6. CDR3 residues: CASSLAPRTSGETQYF. The CDR3 coding sequence is TGCGCCAGCAGCTTGGCCCCCCGGACTAGCGGGGAGACCCAGTACTTC.

The rearrangement links TRBV7-9 to TRBJ1-6; D is perhaps TRBD1 (5 bases). Trimming took off 4 bases at V and 8 bases at J, with 9 bases between the two ends. Germline V gene sequence: CDR1 SEHNR, CDR2 FQNEAQ (reference sequence). The CDR3 spans 13 residues. The CDR3 coding sequence is TGTGCCAGCAGCTCGGCGACAGATTCACCCCTCCACTTT. It specifies CASSSATDSPLHF.

The chain recombines TRBV30 with TRBJ2-7, with TRBD2 identical over 11 bases. This CDR3 has 14 amino acids. Germline CDR1 reads GTSNPN; CDR2 reads SVGIG (reference sequence). V lost 0 bases and J lost 6; bases outside the gene matches: 4. The CDR3 DNA reads as TGTGCCTGGAGTGTATCACTAGCGGGAGTCGAGCAGTACTTC. Translating it yields CAWSVSLAGVEQYF.

This sequence joins TRBV5-1 and TRBJ2-7; D not certain. This CDR3 region has 13 residues. V lost 5 bases and J 2 bases, leaving 11 bases between the germline ends. CDR1 SGHRS and CDR2 YFSETQ come from the germline V gene. The CDR3 reads CASSPGGTYEQYF. In nucleotides, the CDR3 is TGCGCCAGCAGTCCCGGCGGTACCTACGAGCAGTACTTC.

J is TRBJ2-2 and V is TRBV19, with 7 nucleotides matching TRBD1. The CDR3 runs 14 residues. With V trimmed by 0 bases and J by 6 bases, 1 base remained unmatched. Germline assignment: CDR1 LNHDA and CDR2 SQIVND (reference sequence). This CDR3 is CASSIDDRAGELFF. The CDR3 DNA reads TGTGCCAGTAGTATAGACGACAGGGCCGGGGAGCTGTTTTTT. Filled out from reference TRBV19 and TRBJ2-2, the complete variable domain reads DGGITQSPKYLFRKEGQNVTLSCEQNLNHDAMYWYRQDPGQGLRLIYYSQIVNDFQKGDIAEGYSVSREKKESFPLTVTSAQKNPTAFYLCASSIDDRAGELFFGEGSRLTVL.

This clone was seen just once. The gene calls are TRBV5-8 and TRBJ2-7, with 10 bases fitting TRBD2. Germline trimming cut 1 base from V and 6 bases from J; bases unmatched to any gene: 16. The CDR3 extends over 18 amino acids. The V gene's germline CDR1 is SGHTS and CDR2 YDEGEE. The CDR3 loop reads CASSLISGRNLRECEQYF. In DNA, the CDR3 is TGTGCCAGCAGCTTGATTAGCGGGAGGAACCTCCGGGAGTGCGAGCAGTACTTC.

The CDR3 spells CAWRGTSRYHTQYF. The DNA for the CDR3 is TGTGCCTGGAGAGGGACTAGCAGGTACCATACGCAGTATTTT. The genes are TRBV30 and TRBJ2-3, with 9 bases aligning to TRBD2. Germline loops: CDR1 GTSNPN, CDR2 SVGIG (reference sequence). The CDR3 runs to 14 residues. V lost 3 bases to trimming and J lost 7 bases; unmatched junction nucleotides: 8.

The chain uses TRBV7-8 and TRBJ2-6, with TRBD1 matching 8 bases. The CDR3 covers 18 residues. Losses at the gene ends were 4 bases for V and 0 bases for J; bases not matched to a gene: 8. From germline, CDR1 is SGHVS and CDR2 FQNEAQ. CDR3 DNA: TGTGCCAGCAGCTCTCAGGGGGCGCGATACTCTGGGGCCAACGTCCTGACTTTC. Its translation is CASSSQGARYSGANVLTF.

The chain employs TRBV10-3 and TRBJ1-6; the D is unclear. Germline assignment: CDR1 ENHRY and CDR2 SYGVKD. Trimming pared 10 bases from V and 5 bases from J, leaving 12 bases between. The CDR3 length is 13 residues. The CDR3 protein is CATRRTDNSPLHF. The CDR3 region has the DNA TGTGCCACTAGGAGGACGGATAATTCACCCCTCCACTTT.

V and J are TRBV2 and TRBJ1-2, with D uncertain. Germline loops: CDR1 SNHLY, CDR2 FYNNEI. The V end was cut by 10 bases, the J end by 4 bases, with 16 bases between. The CDR3 totals 13 residues. CDR3 sequence reads: CATKAAVLYGYTF. In DNA, the CDR3 is TGTGCCACCAAAGCCGCCGTACTCTATGGCTACACCTTC.

The chain recombines TRBV10-3 with TRBJ2-2, with TRBD1 matching 9 bases. The CDR3 runs 15 residues. Germline trimming cut 6 bases from V and 1 base from J; bases unmatched to any gene: 3. Looked up from germline, CDR1 is ENHRY and CDR2 is SYGVKD. The CDR3 DNA reads TGTGCCATCAGGGGGGACAGGGAGAACACCGGGGAGCTGTTTTTT. As protein: CAIRGDRENTGELFF.

CDR3 in DNA: TGTGCCAGCAGTTTATCCGGGACAGGGAACACTGAAGCTTTCTTT. This gives the protein CASSLSGTGNTEAFF. The chain combines TRBV27 with TRBJ1-1; TRBD1 aligns across 8 bases. V shed 0 bases and J 1 base; nucleotides not matched to a gene: 1. The length of the CDR3 is 15 residues. CDR1 MNHEY and CDR2 SMNVEV come from the germline V gene (reference sequence).

The CDR3 DNA sequence: TGTGCCACCGCGGACAGAAACTATGGCTACACCTTC. The encoded protein is CATADRNYGYTF. The V call is TRBV2, the J call TRBJ1-2; D may be TRBD1 (6 bases). The germline V and J ends were trimmed by 10 bases and 2 bases, with 11 bases remaining between them. The CDR3 is made up of 12 amino acids. Germline V gene lookup returns CDR1 SNHLY and CDR2 FYNNEI.

The V gene is TRBV19, the J gene TRBJ1-5; D unresolved. CDR3 length: 15 amino acids. V lost 3 bases and J lost 4, with 13 bases in between. Germline-derived CDR1 and CDR2 are LNHDA and SQIVND (reference sequence). The CDR3 DNA is TGTGCCAGTAGTATTTATGGCCGAGGTAATCAGCCCCAGCATTTT. Translation: CASSIYGRGNQPQHF. The variable domain in full, with the rest retrieved from reference TRBV19 and TRBJ1-5, is DGGITQSPKYLFRKEGQNVTLSCEQNLNHDAMYWYRQDPGQGLRLIYYSQIVNDFQKGDIAEGYSVSREKKESFPLTVTSAQKNPTAFYLCASSIYGRGNQPQHFGDGTRLSIL.